This entry describes one T cell receptor (beta chain). Its specific antigen is unknown. Per-base quality was not reported, and no clone a single base away is much larger than it. V is cut back by 1 base and J by 4 bases, with 8 bases in the junction unmatched. Counted from cysteine to phenylalanine, this CDR3 has 18 amino acids. The retained sequence is limited to the CDR3, 54 bases, with the frame set at the first base. Per the germline V gene, SGHVS is the CDR1 and FNYEAQ is the CDR2. The immunoSEQ Assay, a bias-controlled multiplex PCR, was used to amplify TCRbeta CDR3 regions from genomic DNA. The paper's processing steps were these. Nucleated cell counts per sample were estimated from amplification of reference gene primers within the assay. To quantify the absolute abundance of each unique TCRbeta CDR3 rearrangement, sequence reads were collapsed and filtered. For each sample, productive Simpson clonality was calculated as the square root of Simpson's diversity index across productive rearrangements. TCRdb's version of the immuneACCESS table is confined to in-frame rearrangements and falls short of the full clone set. An unresolved V gene accounts for under half of the shortfall where checked; the remainder is of unknown origin. For V, J and clone size, that table is used; D and trimming come from the DNA. Across this sample there are about 74,000 clones, with under 90% seen only once. The top ten clones comprise approximately 14% of the sample.

These data originate in a study of blood T cell repertoires in COVID-19 (dated by TCRdb to about 2020). At the level of the whole study: Collaborator samples came from the United States, Italy and Spain and covered acute and convalescent phases of COVID-19. The prospective study material was composed of cDNA or gDNA derived from T cells, B-cell-depleted T cells, or PBMCs. The dataset comprised deeply sampled blood TCRbeta repertoires from subjects exposed to, actively infected with, or recovered from COVID-19. The repertoires were released in a freely available public database meant as a resource for research on the immune response to SARS-CoV-2. The samples were drawn from two sources: the first 160 participants of the ongoing ImmuneRACE study, and fewer than 1,500 subjects contributed by 6 global collaborators. Sample metadata almost always included a de-identified subject ID, COVID-19 status, age in years and sex. HLA class I and class II types, where available, came from metadata supplied by the sample provider rather than from assay-based typing. Study-wide findings and limitations: Clinical and demographic metadata were provided uncurated, with the amount varying by source and participant.

Each collaborating institution followed its own protocols to collect whole blood in K2EDTA tubes. For TCRbeta analysis, collaborators shipped samples in one of three forms: frozen whole blood, isolated PBMCs, or DNA extracted from either of those sample types. Sequences were obtained from peripheral blood. The receptor's source is a human donor in a cohort sampled during active COVID-19. The rearrangement joined TRBV7-6 to TRBJ2-3; 13 middle bases align to TRBD2. For the CDR3, the sequence is CASSLGRTSGGWADTQYF. The bases are TGTGCCAGCAGCTTAGGCAGGACTAGCGGGGGATGGGCAGATACGCAGTATTTT.